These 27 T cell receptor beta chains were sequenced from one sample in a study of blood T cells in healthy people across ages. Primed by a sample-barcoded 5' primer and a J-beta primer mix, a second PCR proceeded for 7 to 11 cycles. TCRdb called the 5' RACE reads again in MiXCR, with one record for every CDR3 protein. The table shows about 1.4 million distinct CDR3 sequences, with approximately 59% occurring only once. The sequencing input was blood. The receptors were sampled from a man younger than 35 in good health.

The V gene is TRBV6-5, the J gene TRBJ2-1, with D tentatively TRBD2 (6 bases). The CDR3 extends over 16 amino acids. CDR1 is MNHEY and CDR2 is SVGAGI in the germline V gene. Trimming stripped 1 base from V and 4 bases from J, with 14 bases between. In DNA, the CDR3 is TGTGCCAGCAGTTACTTTTCAGCGGGCGTTTACAATGAGCAGTTCTTC. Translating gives CASSYFSAGVYNEQFF.

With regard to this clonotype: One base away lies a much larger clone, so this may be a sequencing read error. This chain's CDR3 is CVSSYSGQKAFF. The CDR3 DNA is TGTGTCAGCAGTTACTCCGGACAAAAAGCTTTCTTT. J is TRBJ1-1 and V is TRBV6-5; weak D call: TRBD1 (5 bases). This CDR3 is 12 amino acids long. CDR1 and CDR2 from the germline V gene are MNHEY and SVGAGI.

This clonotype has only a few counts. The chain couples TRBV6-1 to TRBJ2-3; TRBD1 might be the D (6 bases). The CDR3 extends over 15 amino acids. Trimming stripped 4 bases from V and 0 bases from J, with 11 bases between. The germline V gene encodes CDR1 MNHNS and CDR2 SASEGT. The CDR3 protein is CASSGDTGSTDTQYF. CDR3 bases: TGTGCCAGCAGTGGAGATACAGGGAGCACAGATACGCAGTATTTT.

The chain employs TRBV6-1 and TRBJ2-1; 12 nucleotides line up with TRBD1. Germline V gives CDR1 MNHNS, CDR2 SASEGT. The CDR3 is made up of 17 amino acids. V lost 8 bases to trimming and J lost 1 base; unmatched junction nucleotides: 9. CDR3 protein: CASGKGTGGASYNEQFF. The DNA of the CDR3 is TGTGCCAGCGGTAAAGGGACAGGGGGCGCTTCCTACAATGAGCAGTTCTTC.

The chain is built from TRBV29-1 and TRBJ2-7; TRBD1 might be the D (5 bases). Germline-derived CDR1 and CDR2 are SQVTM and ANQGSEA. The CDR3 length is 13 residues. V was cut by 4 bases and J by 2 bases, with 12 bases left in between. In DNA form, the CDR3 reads TGCAGCGTTGTTTCAGGGTCAACCTACGAGCAGTACTTC. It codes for CSVVSGSTYEQYF.

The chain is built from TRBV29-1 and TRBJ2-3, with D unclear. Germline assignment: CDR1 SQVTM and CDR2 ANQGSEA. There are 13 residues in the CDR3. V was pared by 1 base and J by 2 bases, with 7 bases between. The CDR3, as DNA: TGCAGCGTTGAAGTCGAATACACAGATACGCAGTATTTT. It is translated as CSVEVEYTDTQYF.

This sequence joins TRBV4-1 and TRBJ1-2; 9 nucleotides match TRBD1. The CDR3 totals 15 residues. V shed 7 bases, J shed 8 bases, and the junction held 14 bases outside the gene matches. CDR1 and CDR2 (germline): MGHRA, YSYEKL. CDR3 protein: CASTTGGDGQEGYTF. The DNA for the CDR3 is TGCGCCAGCACCACAGGGGGCGACGGGCAGGAGGGCTACACCTTC.

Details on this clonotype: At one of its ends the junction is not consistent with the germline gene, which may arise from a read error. The CDR3 loop is CAGSYTDTQYF. The CDR3 nucleotides are TGTGCCGGCAGCTACACAGATACGCAGTATTTT. This chain joins TRBV6-6 and TRBJ2-3; unclear D gene. The CDR3 runs 11 residues. The germline V gene has CDR1 MNHNY and CDR2 SVGAGI (reference sequence).

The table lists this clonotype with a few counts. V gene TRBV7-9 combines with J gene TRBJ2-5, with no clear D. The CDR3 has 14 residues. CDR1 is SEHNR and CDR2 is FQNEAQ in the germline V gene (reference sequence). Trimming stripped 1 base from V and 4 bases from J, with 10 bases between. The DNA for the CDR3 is TGTGCCAGCAGCTTAGACGCGGTTCCAGAGACCCAGTACTTC. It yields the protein CASSLDAVPETQYF.

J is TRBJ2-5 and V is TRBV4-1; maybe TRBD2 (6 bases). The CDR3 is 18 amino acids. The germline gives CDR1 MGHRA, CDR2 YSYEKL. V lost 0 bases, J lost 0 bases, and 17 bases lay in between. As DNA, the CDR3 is TGCGCCAGCAGCCAAGATTGGGATAGCGGCCTGTACCAAGAGACCCAGTACTTC. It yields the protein CASSQDWDSGLYQETQYF.

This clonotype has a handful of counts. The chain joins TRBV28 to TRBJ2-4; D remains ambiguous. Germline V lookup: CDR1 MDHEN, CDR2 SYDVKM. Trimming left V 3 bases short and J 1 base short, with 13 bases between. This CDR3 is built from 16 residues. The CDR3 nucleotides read TGTGCCAGCAGTTTTGATAAGGGAATCGCCAAAAACATTCAGTACTTC. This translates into CASSFDKGIAKNIQYF.

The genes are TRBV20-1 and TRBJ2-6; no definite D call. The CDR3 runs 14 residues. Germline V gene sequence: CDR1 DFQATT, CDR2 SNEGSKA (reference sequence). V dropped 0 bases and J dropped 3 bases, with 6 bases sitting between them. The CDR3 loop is CSARDMGGANVLTF. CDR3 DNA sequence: TGCAGTGCTAGAGATATGGGTGGGGCCAACGTCCTGACTTTC.

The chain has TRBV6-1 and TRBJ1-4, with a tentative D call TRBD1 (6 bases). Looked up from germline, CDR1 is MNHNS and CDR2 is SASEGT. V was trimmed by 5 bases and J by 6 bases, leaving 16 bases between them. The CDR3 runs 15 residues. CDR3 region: CASSLPRQGYEKLFF. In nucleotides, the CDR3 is TGTGCCAGCAGTCTACCACGGCAGGGGTATGAAAAACTGTTTTTT.

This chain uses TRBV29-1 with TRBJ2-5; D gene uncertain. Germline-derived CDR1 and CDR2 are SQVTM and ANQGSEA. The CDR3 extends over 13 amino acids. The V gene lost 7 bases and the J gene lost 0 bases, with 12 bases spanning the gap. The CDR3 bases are TGCAGCGCTTACAGCCCGTACCAAGAGACCCAGTACTTC. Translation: CSAYSPYQETQYF.

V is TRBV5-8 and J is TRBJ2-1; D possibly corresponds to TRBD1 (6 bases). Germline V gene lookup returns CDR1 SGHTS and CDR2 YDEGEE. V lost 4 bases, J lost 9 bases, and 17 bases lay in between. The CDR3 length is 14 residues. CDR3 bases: TGTGCCAGCAGCCCTTACAACAGGGTTGCTGAGCAGTTCTTC. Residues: CASSPYNRVAEQFF.

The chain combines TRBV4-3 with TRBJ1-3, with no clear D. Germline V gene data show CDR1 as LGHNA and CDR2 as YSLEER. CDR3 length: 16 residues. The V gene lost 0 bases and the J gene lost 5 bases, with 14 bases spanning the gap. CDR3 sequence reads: CASSQDSRVVRNTIYF. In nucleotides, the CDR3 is TGCGCCAGCAGCCAAGACTCCCGGGTCGTTCGAAACACCATATATTTT.

CDR3 protein: CASSLAGSKNNEQFF. The CDR3 nucleotides are TGCGCCAGCAGCTTGGCGGGGTCGAAAAACAATGAGCAGTTCTTC. The chain employs TRBV5-1 and TRBJ2-1, with D possibly TRBD2 on 5 matching bases. Trimming took 0 bases from V and 5 from J, leaving 12 bases between them. Germline V gene data show CDR1 as SGHRS and CDR2 as YFSETQ. This CDR3 is 15 amino acids long. Based on the CDR3 plus reference TRBV5-1 and TRBJ2-1, the full variable domain is KAGVTQTPRYLIKTRGQQVTLSCSPISGHRSVSWYQQTPGQGLQFLFEYFSETQRNKGNFPGRFSGRQFSNSRSEMNVSTLELGDSALYLCASSLAGSKNNEQFFGPGTRLTVL.

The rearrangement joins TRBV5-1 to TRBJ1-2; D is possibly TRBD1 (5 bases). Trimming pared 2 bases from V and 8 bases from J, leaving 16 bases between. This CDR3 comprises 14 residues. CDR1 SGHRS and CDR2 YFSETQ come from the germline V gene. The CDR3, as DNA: TGCGCCAGCAGCTTTAGGCAGGGAGAAGGAGGCTACACCTTC. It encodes CASSFRQGEGGYTF.

The CDR3 coding sequence is TGCAGCATTGGAAGGTTACTAACGAACAACAATGAGCAGTTCTTC. Translated: CSIGRLLTNNNEQFF. The rearrangement links TRBV29-1 to TRBJ2-1; D is ambiguous. V lost 8 bases to trimming and J lost 5 bases, with 22 bases between them. Germline V gene lookup returns CDR1 SQVTM and CDR2 ANQGSEA. The CDR3 totals 15 residues.

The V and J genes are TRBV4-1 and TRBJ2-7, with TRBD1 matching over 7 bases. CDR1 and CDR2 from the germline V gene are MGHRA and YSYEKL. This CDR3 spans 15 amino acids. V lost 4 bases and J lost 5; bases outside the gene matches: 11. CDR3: CASSPLQGSADEQYF. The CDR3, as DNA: TGCGCCAGCAGCCCTTTACAGGGGTCGGCCGACGAGCAGTACTTC.

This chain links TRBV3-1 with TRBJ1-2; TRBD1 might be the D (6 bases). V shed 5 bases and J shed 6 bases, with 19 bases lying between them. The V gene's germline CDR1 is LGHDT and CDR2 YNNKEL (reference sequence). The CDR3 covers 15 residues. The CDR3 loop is CASSKTYREWDGYTF. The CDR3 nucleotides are TGTGCCAGCAGCAAAACCTACAGGGAGTGGGATGGCTACACCTTC. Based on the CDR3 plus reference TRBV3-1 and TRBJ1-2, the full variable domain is DTAVSQTPKYLVTQMGNDKSIKCEQNLGHDTMYWYKQDSKKFLKIMFSYNNKELIINETVPNRFSPKSPDKAHLNLHINSLELGDSAVYFCASSKTYREWDGYTFGSGTRLTVV.

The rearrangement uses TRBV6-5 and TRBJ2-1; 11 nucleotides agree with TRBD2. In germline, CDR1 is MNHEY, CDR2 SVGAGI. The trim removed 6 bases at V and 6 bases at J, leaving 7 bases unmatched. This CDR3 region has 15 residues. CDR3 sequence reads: CASRTLAGAGNEQFF. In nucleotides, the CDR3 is TGTGCCAGCAGGACACTAGCGGGAGCTGGCAATGAGCAGTTCTTC.

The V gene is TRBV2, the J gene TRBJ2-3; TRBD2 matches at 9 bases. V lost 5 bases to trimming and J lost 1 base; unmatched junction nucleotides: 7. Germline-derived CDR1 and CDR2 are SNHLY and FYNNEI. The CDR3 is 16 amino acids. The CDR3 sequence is CASSPLSGGGTDTQYF. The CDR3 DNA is TGTGCCAGCAGTCCCCTTAGCGGGGGTGGCACAGATACGCAGTATTTT.

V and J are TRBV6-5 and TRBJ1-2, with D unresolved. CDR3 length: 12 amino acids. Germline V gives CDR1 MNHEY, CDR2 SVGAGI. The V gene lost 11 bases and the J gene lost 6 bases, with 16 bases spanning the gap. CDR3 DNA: TGTGCCTCCCGGAATTCGGAGGATGGCTACACCTTC. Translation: CASRNSEDGYTF.

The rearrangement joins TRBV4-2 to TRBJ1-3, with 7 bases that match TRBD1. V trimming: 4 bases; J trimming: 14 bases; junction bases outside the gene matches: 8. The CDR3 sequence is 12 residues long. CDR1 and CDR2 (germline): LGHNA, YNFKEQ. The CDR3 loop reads CASSPEGQGVYF. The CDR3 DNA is TGTGCCAGCAGCCCGGAGGGGCAGGGGGTATATTTT.

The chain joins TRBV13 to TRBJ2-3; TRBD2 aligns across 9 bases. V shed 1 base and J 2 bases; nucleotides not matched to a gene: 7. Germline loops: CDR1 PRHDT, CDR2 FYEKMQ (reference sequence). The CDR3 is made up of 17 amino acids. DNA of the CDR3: TGTGCCAGCAGCTTAGTAGCGGGAGAGTTTACCACAGATACGCAGTATTTT. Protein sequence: CASSLVAGEFTTDTQYF.

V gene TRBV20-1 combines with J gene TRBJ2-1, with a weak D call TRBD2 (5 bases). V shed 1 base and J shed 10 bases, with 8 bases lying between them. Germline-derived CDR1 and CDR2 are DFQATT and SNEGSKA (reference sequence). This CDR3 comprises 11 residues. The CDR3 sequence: CSARGAGEQFF. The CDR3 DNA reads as TGCAGTGCTAGAGGCGCGGGCGAGCAGTTCTTC.